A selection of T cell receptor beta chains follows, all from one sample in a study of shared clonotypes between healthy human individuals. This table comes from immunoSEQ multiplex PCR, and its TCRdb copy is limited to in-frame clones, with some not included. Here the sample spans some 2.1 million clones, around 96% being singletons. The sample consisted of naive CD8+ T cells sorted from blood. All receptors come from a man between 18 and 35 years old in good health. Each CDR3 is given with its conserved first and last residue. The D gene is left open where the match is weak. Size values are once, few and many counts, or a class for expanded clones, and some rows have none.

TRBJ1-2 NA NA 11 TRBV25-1 TGTGCCAGCAGTTTGGGCCATGGCTACACCTTC CASSLGHGYTF
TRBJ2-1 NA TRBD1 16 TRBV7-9 TGTGCCAGCAGCTTAGCGGGACAGGGGAGGGTCAATGAGCAGTTCTTC CASSLAGQGRVNEQFF
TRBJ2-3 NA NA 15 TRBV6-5 TGTGCCAGCAGTTACTTGGGCAGACGCACAGATACGCAGTATTTT CASSYLGRRTDTQYF
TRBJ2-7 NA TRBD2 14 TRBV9 TGTGCCAGCAGCATCGGACTAGCGGCCTACGAGCAGTACTTC CASSIGLAAYEQYF
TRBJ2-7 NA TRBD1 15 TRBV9 TGTGCCAGCAGCGCGTCAGGGGGCTTTGACTACGAGCAGTACTTC CASSASGGFDYEQYF
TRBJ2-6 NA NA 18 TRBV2 TGTGCCAGCAGTGAAATTGGCAGCCCCTCCTCTGGGGCCAACGTCCTGACTTTC CASSEIGSPSSGANVLTF
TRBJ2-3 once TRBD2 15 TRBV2 TGTGCCAGCATCAAGACTAGCGGGAGAGATCATACGCAGTATTTT CASIKTSGRDHTQYF
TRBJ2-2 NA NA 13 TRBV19 TGTGCCAGTACCCAGGGGGGGGCCGGGGAGCTGTTTTTT CASTQGGAGELFF
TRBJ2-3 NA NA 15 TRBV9 TGTGCCAGCAGCGTAGTAGGGAGAACGGCAGATACGCAGTATTTT CASSVVGRTADTQYF
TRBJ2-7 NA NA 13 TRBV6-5 TGTGCCATTCCAACTACGGGAGTCTACGAGCAGTACTTC CAIPTTGVYEQYF
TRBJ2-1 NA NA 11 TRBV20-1 TGCAGTGCTAGAGTGGTAACGGAGCAGTTCTTC CSARVVTEQFF
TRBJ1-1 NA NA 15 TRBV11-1 TGTGCCAGCAGCCCTTATGGTGGGGGGAACACTGAAGCTTTCTTT CASSPYGGGNTEAFF
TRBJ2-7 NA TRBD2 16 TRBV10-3 TGTGCCAGTCACGGTAGCGGGAGGGACAGCTCCTACGAGCAGTACTTC CASHGSGRDSSYEQYF
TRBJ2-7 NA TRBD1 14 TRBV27 TGTGCCAGCAGTGCAGGGGGCGCAGCCTACGAGCAGTACTTC CASSAGGAAYEQYF
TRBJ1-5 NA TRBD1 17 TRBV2 TGTGCCAGCAGTGAAGAAATAACAGGGGCCAGCAATCAGCCCCAGCATTTT CASSEEITGASNQPQHF
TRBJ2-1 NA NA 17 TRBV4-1 TGCGCCAGCAGCCCCCATCTGCAAGCGCGGGTTGACAATGAGCAGTTCTTC CASSPHLQARVDNEQFF
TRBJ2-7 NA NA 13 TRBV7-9 TGTGCCAGCAGCTTAGCAACAGGGTCCGAGCAGTACTTC CASSLATGSEQYF
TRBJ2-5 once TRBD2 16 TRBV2 TGTGCCAGCAGTGAGTTGGGACTAGCGGGACAAGAGACCCAGTACTTC CASSELGLAGQETQYF
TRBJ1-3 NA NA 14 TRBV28 TGTGCCAGCAGTCCCACTCGAGGAGGAAACACCATATATTTT CASSPTRGGNTIYF
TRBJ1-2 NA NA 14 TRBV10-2 TGCGCCAGCAGTCCCGGCATTCCTAACTATGGCTACACCTTC CASSPGIPNYGYTF
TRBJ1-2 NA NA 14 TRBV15 TGTGCCACCAGCAGAGCTCGGGGGGTACATGGCTACACCTTC CATSRARGVHGYTF
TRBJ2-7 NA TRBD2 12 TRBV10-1 TGCGCCAGCAGTGAGTGGGGGGGCGAGCAGTACTTC CASSEWGGEQYF
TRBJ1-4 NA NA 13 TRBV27 TGTGCCAGCAGCCCTGTCCCAGTAGTTGAACTGTTTTTT CASSPVPVVELFF
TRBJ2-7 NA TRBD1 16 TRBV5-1 TGCGCCAGCAGCTTGGGGACAGGGCACAGGGCCTACGAGCAGTACTTC CASSLGTGHRAYEQYF
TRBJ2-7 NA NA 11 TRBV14 TGTGCCAGCAGCCATTTAGGCGAGCAGTACTTC CASSHLGEQYF
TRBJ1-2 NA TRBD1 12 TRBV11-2 TGTGCCAGCAGCAAGACAGGGATCGGCTACACCTTC CASSKTGIGYTF
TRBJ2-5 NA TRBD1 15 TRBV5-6 TGTGCCAGCACCGACCGGGACAGATACCAAGAGACCCAGTACTTC CASTDRDRYQETQYF
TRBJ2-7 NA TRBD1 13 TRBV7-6 TGTGCCAGCAGCTCCGGGACAGAAAGCGAGCAGTACTTC CASSSGTESEQYF
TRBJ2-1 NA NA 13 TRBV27 TGTGCCAGCAGATATGACCACTACAATGAGCAGTTCTTC CASRYDHYNEQFF
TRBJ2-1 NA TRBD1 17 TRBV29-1 TGCAGCGTTGAAGGGTTAGGGACAGGGGTATGGTCGGGTGAGCAGTTCTTC CSVEGLGTGVWSGEQFF
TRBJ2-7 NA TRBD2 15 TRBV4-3 TGCGCCAGCAGCCAAGGACTAGCGGCTTTCTACGAGCAGTACTTC CASSQGLAAFYEQYF
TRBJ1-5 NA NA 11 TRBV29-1 TGCAGCGTTGAAAAGGTTCAGCCCCAGCATTTT CSVEKVQPQHF
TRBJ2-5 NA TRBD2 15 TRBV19 TGTGCCAGTAGTGTGACTAGCGGGGGCCAAGAGACCCAGTACTTC CASSVTSGGQETQYF
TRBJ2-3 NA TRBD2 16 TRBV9 TGTGCCAGCAGCCTCCCTAGCGGGGGGGCCATAGATACGCAGTATTTT CASSLPSGGAIDTQYF